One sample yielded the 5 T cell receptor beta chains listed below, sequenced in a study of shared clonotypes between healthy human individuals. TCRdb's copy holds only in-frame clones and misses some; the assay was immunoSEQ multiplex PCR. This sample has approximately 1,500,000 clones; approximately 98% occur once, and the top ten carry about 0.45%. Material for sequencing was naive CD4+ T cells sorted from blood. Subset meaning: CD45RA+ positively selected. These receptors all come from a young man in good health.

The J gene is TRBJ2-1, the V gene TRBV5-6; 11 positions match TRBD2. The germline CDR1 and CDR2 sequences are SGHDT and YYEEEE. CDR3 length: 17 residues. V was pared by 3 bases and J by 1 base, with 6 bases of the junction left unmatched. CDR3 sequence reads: CASSSLLAGGSYNEQFF. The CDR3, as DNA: TGTGCCAGCAGCTCCCTCCTAGCGGGAGGTTCCTACAATGAGCAGTTCTTC.

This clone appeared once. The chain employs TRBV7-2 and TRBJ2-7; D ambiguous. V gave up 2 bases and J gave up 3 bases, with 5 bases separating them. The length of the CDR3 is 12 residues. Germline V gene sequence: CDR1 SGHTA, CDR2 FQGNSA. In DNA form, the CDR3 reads TGTGCCAGCAGCTTAAGTGACTACGAGCAGTACTTC. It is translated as CASSLSDYEQYF.

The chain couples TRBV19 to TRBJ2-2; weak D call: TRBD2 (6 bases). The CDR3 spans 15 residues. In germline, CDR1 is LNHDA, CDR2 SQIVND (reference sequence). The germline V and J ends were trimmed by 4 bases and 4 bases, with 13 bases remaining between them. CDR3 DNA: TGTGCCAGTAGTAAGGGAGGCCTTCTCACCGGGGAGCTGTTTTTT. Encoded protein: CASSKGGLLTGELFF.

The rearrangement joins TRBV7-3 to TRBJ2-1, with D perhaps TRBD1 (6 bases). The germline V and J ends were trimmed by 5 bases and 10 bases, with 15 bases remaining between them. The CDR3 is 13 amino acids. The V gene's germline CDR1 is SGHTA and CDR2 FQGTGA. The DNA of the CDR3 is TGTGCCAGCAGCCTCCGGCCACAGGGCGAGCAGTTCTTC. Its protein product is CASSLRPQGEQFF.

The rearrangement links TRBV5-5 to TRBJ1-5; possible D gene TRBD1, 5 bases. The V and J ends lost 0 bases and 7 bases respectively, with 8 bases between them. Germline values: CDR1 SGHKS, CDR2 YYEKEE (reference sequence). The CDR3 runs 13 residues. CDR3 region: CASSLGTRQPQHF. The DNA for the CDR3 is TGTGCCAGCAGCTTGGGGACACGACAGCCCCAGCATTTT.